The 19 T cell receptor beta chains given below trace back to one sample, sequenced in a study of pediatric ulcerative colitis. One to two pinch biopsies were taken from the rectum during colonoscopy. Some clones are missing from TCRdb's copy, which holds only in-frame ones; the method was immunoSEQ multiplex PCR. Counted here are 17,000 or so clones, 74% occurring once; the ten biggest clones make up 3.4%. Material: gut tissue. All receptors come from a girl under 18 with moderate ulcerative colitis.

The gene calls are TRBV5-4 and TRBJ2-5; 8 bases map to TRBD2. Germline V lookup: CDR1 SGHNT, CDR2 YYREEE (reference sequence). The CDR3 loop spans 14 amino acids. V was clipped by 6 bases and J by 4 bases; unmatched bases: 8. CDR3 region: CASTEAGVGETQYF. The CDR3 DNA is TGTGCCAGCACGGAAGCGGGGGTAGGAGAGACCCAGTACTTC.

The V gene is TRBV19, the J gene TRBJ2-1; D is unresolved. Per germline, CDR1 LNHDA and CDR2 SQIVND (reference sequence). This CDR3 has 17 amino acids. The V end was cut by 3 bases, the J end by 4 bases, with 19 bases between. In DNA form, the CDR3 reads TGTGCCAGTAGTATGACTGGTCGCCCGACCCTATACAATGAGCAGTTCTTC. Translated, it gives CASSMTGRPTLYNEQFF.

This rearrangement joins TRBV2 to TRBJ1-5; D gene unclear. V lost 4 bases and J 3 bases, leaving 10 bases between the germline ends. Germline values: CDR1 SNHLY, CDR2 FYNNEI. This CDR3 has 14 residues. The CDR3 DNA reads TGTGCCAGCAGTGCCCTGGTCAACAATCAGCCCCAGCATTTT. Its translation: CASSALVNNQPQHF. The full variable domain, in which reference TRBV2 and TRBJ1-5 provide the parts outside the CDR3, is EPEVTQTPSHQVTQMGQEVILRCVPISNHLYFYWYRQILGQKVEFLVSFYNNEISEKSEIFDDQFSVERPDGSNFTLKIRSTKLEDSAMYFCASSALVNNQPQHFGDGTRLSIL.

The chain has TRBV18 and TRBJ2-3; no clear D. Trimming left V 4 bases short and J 5 bases short, with 4 bases between. CDR3 length equals 11 residues. CDR1 and CDR2 from the germline V gene are KGHSH and LQKENI. In DNA, the CDR3 is TGTGCCAGCTCACTCGGAGATACGCAGTATTTT. It translates to CASSLGDTQYF.

CDR3 region: CASSLSASGSYNEQFF. CDR3 in DNA: TGCGCCAGCAGCTTGTCCGCTAGCGGCTCCTACAATGAGCAGTTCTTC. The chain recombines TRBV5-1 with TRBJ2-1; 7 bases line up with TRBD2. This CDR3 is 16 amino acids long. Germline CDR1 is SGHRS and CDR2 is YFSETQ. Trimming removed 1 base from V and 0 bases from J; junction bases left unmatched: 4.

The chain employs TRBV11-2 and TRBJ2-7; D gene uncertain. Trimming left V 2 bases short and J 3 bases short, with 8 bases between. The CDR3 has 13 residues. In germline, CDR1 is SGHAT, CDR2 FQNNGV. The CDR3 protein is CASSLSLNYEQYF. As DNA, the CDR3 is TGTGCCAGCAGCTTAAGCCTCAACTACGAGCAGTACTTC.

V and J are TRBV7-6 and TRBJ2-2; D gene unclear. CDR1 is SGHVS, CDR2 FNYEAQ, per germline. Trimming stripped 1 base from V and 7 bases from J, with 13 bases between. The CDR3 runs 15 residues. This chain's CDR3 is CASSLVLPPGGELFF. For the CDR3, the DNA is TGTGCCAGCAGCTTAGTCCTCCCCCCCGGCGGGGAGCTGTTTTTT.

The rearrangement uses TRBV27 and TRBJ2-5, with 9 bases fitting TRBD1. The CDR3 has 14 residues. Germline values: CDR1 MNHEY, CDR2 SMNVEV (reference sequence). The ends lost 1 base at V and 7 bases at J; junction bases unmatched: 4. CDR3 sequence: CASSLLGQGATQYF. CDR3 in DNA: TGTGCCAGCAGTTTATTGGGACAGGGTGCGACCCAGTACTTC.

This clone came up a few times. This chain joins TRBV2 and TRBJ1-1, with D possibly matching TRBD1 (5 bases). Per the germline V gene, CDR1 is SNHLY and CDR2 is FYNNEI. This CDR3 has 15 amino acids. Trimming removed 2 bases from V and 2 bases from J, with 12 bases in between. CDR3 DNA sequence: TGTGCCAGCAGTGAAAGGGCAGGGCGAAACACTGAAGCTTTCTTT. It codes for CASSERAGRNTEAFF.

The chain uses TRBV9 and TRBJ2-5; perhaps D is TRBD1 or TRBD2 (9 bases each). The CDR3 is made up of 16 amino acids. CDR1 SGDLS and CDR2 YYNGEE come from the germline V gene. V gave up 1 base and J gave up 5 bases, with 18 bases separating them. CDR3 bases: TGTGCCAGCAGCGTATCGCCTAGCGGGACAGGGGAGACCCAGTACTTC. It is translated as CASSVSPSGTGETQYF.

CDR3 sequence reads: CASSLQGDQPQHF. CDR3 in DNA: TGTGCCAGCAGCTTACAGGGGGATCAGCCCCAGCATTTT. This rearrangement joins TRBV7-2 to TRBJ1-5, with 7 bases identical to TRBD1. Germline V gene lookup returns CDR1 SGHTA and CDR2 FQGNSA. This CDR3 is built from 13 residues. The V and J ends lost 2 bases and 5 bases, in that order; junction bases with no gene match: 0.

The chain recombines TRBV6-4 with TRBJ2-1, with 14 bases fitting TRBD2. The V gene's germline CDR1 is MRHNA and CDR2 SNTAGT. With 5 bases clipped from V and 8 bases from J, the junction kept 2 bases outside the gene matches. CDR3 length: 14 residues. CDR3 DNA sequence: TGTGCCAGCAGTAAGACTAGCGGGAGGGATGAGCAGTTCTTC. It codes for CASSKTSGRDEQFF.

V and J are TRBV6-1 and TRBJ1-3; unclear D gene. Germline-derived CDR1 and CDR2 are MNHNS and SASEGT. This CDR3 comprises 14 residues. The germline V and J ends were trimmed by 8 bases and 0 bases, with 11 bases remaining between them. CDR3 nucleotides: TGTGCCAGCCTGCGCAGTGGCTCTGGAAACACCATATATTTT. This gives the protein CASLRSGSGNTIYF.

The V call is TRBV2, the J call TRBJ2-3, with D possibly being TRBD2 (6 bases). CDR3 size: 15 residues. Germline V gives CDR1 SNHLY, CDR2 FYNNEI. Between the trimmed V and J ends, which lost 3 bases and 3 bases, there was a span of 13 bases. CDR3 protein: CASSDVGGTTDTQYF. CDR3 coding DNA: TGTGCCAGCAGTGATGTGGGGGGTACAACAGATACGCAGTATTTT.

The chain carries TRBV5-1 and TRBJ2-2; a possible D gene is TRBD1 (6 bases). Germline lookup yields CDR1 SGHRS and CDR2 YFSETQ. Trimming left V 4 bases short and J 2 bases short, with 12 bases between. The CDR3 consists of 15 residues. In DNA form, the CDR3 reads TGCGCCAGCAGCGTCCAGACAGGCAACACCGGGGAGCTGTTTTTT. It codes for CASSVQTGNTGELFF.

CDR3 sequence reads: CASSSGTGGAGNQPQHF. In DNA, the CDR3 is TGTGCCAGCAGTTCCGGGACAGGGGGCGCAGGGAATCAGCCCCAGCATTTT. The V and J genes are TRBV27 and TRBJ1-5; 12 bases are shared with TRBD1. V lost 4 bases and J lost 4; bases outside the gene matches: 8. Germline values: CDR1 MNHEY, CDR2 SMNVEV (reference sequence). The CDR3 is made up of 17 amino acids.

The J gene is TRBJ2-7, the V gene TRBV6-5; TRBD1 agrees at 7 bases. V shed 2 bases and J 0 bases; nucleotides not matched to a gene: 7. Germline V gives CDR1 MNHEY, CDR2 SVGAGI. This CDR3 comprises 16 residues. CDR3 sequence (DNA): TGTGCCAGCAGTTACGCACAGGGGTCCCTCTCCTACGAGCAGTACTTC. As protein: CASSYAQGSLSYEQYF.

This clone was found a few times. V usage is TRBV28 and J usage is TRBJ1-5, with D hard to call. Trimming took off 5 bases at V and 2 bases at J, with 7 bases between the two ends. CDR1 MDHEN and CDR2 SYDVKM come from the germline V gene. This CDR3 has 13 amino acids. The CDR3 DNA is TGTGCCAGCAGTCTTAAGGGCAATCAGCCCCAGCATTTT. It translates to CASSLKGNQPQHF.

V gene TRBV6-1 combines with J gene TRBJ2-7; D possibly corresponds to TRBD2 (6 bases). The V gene lost 7 bases and the J gene lost 0 bases, with 13 bases spanning the gap. The CDR3 is 14 residues long. CDR1 and CDR2 (germline): MNHNS, SASEGT. CDR3 coding DNA: TGTGCCAGCAAGGAGGGCCTCTCCTCCTACGAGCAGTACTTC. Amino acids: CASKEGLSSYEQYF.